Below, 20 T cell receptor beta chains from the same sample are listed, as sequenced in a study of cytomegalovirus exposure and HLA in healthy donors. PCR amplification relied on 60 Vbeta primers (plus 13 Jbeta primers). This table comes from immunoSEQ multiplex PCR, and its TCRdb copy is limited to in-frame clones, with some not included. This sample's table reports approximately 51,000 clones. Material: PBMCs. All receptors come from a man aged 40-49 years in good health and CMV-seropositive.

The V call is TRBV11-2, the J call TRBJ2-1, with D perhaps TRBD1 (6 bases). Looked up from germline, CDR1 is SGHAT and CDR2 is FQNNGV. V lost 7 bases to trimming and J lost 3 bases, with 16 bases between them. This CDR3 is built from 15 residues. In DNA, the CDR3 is TGTGCCAGCAACCCGGACAGCCTACTCTACAATGAGCAGTTCTTC. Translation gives CASNPDSLLYNEQFF.

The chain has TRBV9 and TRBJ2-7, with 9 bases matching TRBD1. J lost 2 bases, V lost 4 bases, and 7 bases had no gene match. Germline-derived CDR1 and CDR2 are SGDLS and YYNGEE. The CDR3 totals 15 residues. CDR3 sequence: CASSPGTGRPYEQYF. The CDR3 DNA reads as TGTGCCAGCAGCCCCGGGACAGGGCGACCCTACGAGCAGTACTTC.

CDR3 DNA: TGTGCCACCGAGGGTAGCCAGGGGAATTCCGGGGAGCTGTTTTTT. It codes for CATEGSQGNSGELFF. The J gene is TRBJ2-2, the V gene TRBV28, with a weak D call TRBD1 (6 bases). Trimming shortened V by 10 bases and J by 6 bases, and 21 bases separated the two germline ends. The CDR3 loop spans 15 amino acids. From germline, CDR1 is MDHEN and CDR2 SYDVKM.

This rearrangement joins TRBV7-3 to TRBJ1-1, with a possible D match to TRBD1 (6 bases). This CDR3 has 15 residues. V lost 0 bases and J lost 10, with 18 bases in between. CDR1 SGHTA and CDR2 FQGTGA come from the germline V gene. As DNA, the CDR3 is TGTGCCAGCAGCTTAACCTCAGGGGCGAACGAGCGAGCTTTCTTT. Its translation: CASSLTSGANERAFF. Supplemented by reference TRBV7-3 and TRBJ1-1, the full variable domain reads GAGVSQTPSNKVTEKGKYVELRCDPISGHTALYWYRQSLGQGPEFLIYFQGTGAADDSGLPNDRFFAVRPEGSVSTLKIQRTERGDSAVYLCASSLTSGANERAFFGQGTRLTVV.

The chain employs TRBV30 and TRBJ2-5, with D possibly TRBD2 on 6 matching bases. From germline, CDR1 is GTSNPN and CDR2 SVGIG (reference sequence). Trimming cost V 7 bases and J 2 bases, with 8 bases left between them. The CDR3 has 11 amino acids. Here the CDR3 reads CASTRQETQYF. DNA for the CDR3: TGTGCCTCGACTAGACAAGAGACCCAGTACTTC.

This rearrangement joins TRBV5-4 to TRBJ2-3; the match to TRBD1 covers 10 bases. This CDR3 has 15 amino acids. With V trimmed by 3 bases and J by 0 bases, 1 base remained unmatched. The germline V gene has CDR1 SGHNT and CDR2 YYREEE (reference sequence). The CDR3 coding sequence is TGTGCCAGCAGCTCGACAGGGGGCAGCACAGATACGCAGTATTTT. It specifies CASSSTGGSTDTQYF.

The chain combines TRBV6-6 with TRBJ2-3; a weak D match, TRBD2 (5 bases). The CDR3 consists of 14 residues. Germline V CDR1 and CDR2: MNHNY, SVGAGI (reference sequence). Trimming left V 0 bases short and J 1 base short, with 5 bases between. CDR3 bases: TGTGCCAGCAGTTACTCGCGGGGCACAGATACGCAGTATTTT. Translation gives CASSYSRGTDTQYF.

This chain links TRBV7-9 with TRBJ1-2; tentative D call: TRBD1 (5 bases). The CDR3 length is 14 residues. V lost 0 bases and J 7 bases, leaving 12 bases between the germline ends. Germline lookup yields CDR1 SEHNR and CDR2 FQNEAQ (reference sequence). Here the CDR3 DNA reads TGTGCCAGCAGCTTAGCGCGGTCAGGGCTTGGCTACACCTTC. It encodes CASSLARSGLGYTF.

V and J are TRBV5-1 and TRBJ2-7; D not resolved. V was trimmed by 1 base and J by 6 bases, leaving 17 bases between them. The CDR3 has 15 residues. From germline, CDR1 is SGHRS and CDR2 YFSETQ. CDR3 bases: TGCGCCAGCAGCTTGACAAATGGAGCGACCGGCGAGCAGTACTTC. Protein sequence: CASSLTNGATGEQYF.

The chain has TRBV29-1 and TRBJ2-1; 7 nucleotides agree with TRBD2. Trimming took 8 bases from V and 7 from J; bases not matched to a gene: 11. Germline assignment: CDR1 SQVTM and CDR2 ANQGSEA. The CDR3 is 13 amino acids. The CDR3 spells CSSGGLGLNEQFF. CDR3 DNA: TGCAGCTCGGGTGGACTAGGCTTAAATGAGCAGTTCTTC.

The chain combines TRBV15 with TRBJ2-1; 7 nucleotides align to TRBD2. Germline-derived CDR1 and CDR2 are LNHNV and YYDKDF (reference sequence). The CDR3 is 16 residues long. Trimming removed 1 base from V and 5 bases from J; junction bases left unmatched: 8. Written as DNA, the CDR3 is TGTGCCACCAGCAGAGGGGCAGCGGGACCCAACAATGAGCAGTTCTTC. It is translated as CATSRGAAGPNNEQFF.

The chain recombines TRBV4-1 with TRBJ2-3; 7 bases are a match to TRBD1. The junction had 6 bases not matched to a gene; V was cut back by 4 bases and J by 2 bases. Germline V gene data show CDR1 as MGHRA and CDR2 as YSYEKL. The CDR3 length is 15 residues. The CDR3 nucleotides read TGCGCCAGCAGCCCGACAGGGCCTTCCACAGATACGCAGTATTTT. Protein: CASSPTGPSTDTQYF.

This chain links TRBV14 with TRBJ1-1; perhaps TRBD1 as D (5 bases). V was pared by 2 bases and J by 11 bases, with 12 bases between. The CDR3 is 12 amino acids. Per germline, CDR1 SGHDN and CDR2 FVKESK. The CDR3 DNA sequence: TGTGCCAGCAGCCAAACACGTAAGGGGGCTTTCTTT. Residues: CASSQTRKGAFF.

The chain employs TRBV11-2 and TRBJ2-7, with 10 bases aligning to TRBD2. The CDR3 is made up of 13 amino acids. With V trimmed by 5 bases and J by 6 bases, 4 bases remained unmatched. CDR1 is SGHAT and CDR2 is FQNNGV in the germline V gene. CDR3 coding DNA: TGTGCCAGCAGCCTGGGGACTAGCGCCGAGCAGTACTTC. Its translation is CASSLGTSAEQYF.

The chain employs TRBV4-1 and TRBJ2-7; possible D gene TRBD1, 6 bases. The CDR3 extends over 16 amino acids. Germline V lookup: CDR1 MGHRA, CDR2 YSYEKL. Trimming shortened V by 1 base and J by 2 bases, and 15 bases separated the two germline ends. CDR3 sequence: CASSQGSTGNAYEQYF. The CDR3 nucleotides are TGCGCCAGCAGCCAAGGTTCAACAGGGAATGCCTACGAGCAGTACTTC.

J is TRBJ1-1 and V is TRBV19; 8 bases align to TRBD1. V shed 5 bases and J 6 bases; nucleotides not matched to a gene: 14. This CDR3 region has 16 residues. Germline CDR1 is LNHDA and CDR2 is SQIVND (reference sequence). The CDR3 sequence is CASSVGTGGAIPEAFF. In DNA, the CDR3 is TGTGCCAGTAGTGTGGGGACAGGAGGGGCGATCCCTGAAGCTTTCTTT.

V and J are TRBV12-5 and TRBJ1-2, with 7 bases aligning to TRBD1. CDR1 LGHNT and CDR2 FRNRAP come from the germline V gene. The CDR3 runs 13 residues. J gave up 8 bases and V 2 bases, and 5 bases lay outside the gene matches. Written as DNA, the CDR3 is TGTGCTAGTGGTTTGTCCGGACAGGAGGGCTACACCTTC. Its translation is CASGLSGQEGYTF.

The CDR3 is CASSWTGGQPQHF. The CDR3 region has the DNA TGTGCCAGCAGTTGGACAGGGGGCCAGCCCCAGCATTTT. The gene calls are TRBV7-3 and TRBJ1-5; 11 bases line up with TRBD1. Losses at the gene ends were 6 bases for V and 7 bases for J; bases not matched to a gene: 2. The CDR3 totals 13 residues. CDR1 and CDR2 (germline): SGHTA, FQGTGA.

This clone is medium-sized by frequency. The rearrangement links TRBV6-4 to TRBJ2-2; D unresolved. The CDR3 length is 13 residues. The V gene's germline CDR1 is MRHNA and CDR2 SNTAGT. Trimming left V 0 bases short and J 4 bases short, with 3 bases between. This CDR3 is CASSDSSTGELFF. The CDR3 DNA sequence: TGTGCCAGCAGTGACTCGAGCACCGGGGAGCTGTTTTTT.

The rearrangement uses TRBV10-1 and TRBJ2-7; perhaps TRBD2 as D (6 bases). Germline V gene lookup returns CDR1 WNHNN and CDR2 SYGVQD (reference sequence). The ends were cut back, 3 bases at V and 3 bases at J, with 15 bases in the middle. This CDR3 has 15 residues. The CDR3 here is CASSDAGRKFYEQYF. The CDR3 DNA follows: TGCGCCAGCAGTGATGCGGGGAGGAAATTCTACGAGCAGTACTTC.